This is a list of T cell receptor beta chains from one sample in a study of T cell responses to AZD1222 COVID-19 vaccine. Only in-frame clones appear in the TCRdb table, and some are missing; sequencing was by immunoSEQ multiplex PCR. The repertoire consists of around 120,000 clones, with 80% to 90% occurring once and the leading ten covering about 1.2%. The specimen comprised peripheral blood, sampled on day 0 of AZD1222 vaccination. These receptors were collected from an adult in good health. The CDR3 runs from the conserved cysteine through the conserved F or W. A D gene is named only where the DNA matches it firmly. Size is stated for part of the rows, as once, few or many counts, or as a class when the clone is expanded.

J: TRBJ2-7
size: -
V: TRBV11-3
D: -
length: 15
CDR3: CASSLRPTSPYEQYF

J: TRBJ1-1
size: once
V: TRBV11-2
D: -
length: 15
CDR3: CASSPAIGVQREAFF

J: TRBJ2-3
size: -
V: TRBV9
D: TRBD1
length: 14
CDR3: CASSVGTASDTQYF

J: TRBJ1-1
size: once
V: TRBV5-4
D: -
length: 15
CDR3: CASSLGSSTHTEAFF

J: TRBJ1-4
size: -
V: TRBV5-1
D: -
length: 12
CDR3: CASSLEQGGLFF

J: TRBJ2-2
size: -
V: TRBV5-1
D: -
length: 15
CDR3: CASSLRTHNTGELFF

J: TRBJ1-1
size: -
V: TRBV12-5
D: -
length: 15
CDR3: CASGPPDNLNTEAFF

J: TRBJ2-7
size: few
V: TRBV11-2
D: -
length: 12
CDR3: CATSPGAYEQYF

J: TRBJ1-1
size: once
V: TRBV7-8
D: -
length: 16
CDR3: CASSFGGGGVGTEAFF

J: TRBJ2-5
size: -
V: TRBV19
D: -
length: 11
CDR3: CASSMWETQYF

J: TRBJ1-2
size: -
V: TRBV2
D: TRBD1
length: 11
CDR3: CASGQGFGYTF

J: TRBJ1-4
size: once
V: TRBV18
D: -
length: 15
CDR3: CASSPTTGGREKLFF

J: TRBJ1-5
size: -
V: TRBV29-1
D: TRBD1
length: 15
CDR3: CSVDYDRAYNQPQHF

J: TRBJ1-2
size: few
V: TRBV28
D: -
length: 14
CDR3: CASSLGTGPYGYTF

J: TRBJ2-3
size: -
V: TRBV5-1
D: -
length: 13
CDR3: CASSLLERDTQYF

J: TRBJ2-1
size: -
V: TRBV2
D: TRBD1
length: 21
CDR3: CASSEALGIPPDDRGPNEQFF

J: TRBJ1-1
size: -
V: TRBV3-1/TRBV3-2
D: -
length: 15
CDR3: CASSQDHGQNTEAFF

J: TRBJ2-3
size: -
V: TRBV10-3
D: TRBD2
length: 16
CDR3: CAISESLAGSLDTQYF

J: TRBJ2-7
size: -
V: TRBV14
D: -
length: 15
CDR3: CASSQDWGSPSEQYF

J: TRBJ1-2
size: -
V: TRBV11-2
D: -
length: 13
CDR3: CASSLVREYGYTF

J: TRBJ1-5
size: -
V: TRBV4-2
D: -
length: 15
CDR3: CASSQQGHSNQPQHF

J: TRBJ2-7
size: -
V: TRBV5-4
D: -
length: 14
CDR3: CASSLDTGSYEQYF

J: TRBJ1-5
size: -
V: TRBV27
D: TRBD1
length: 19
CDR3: CASSLSWTGGSPSNQPQHF

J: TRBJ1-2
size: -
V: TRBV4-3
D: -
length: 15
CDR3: CASSQAFAGAYGYTF

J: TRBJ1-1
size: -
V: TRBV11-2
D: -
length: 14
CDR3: CASSYQPLNTEAFF

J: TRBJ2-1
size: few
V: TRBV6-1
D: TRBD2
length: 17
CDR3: CASSEYLAGVLYNEQFF

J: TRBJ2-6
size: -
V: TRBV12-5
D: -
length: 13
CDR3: CASGSSGANVLTF

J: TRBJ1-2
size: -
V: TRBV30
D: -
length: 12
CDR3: CAWSEGQGIYTF

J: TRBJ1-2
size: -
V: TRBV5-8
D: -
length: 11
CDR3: CASSLLRSYTF

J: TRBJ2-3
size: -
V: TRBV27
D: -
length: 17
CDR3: CASSSMGRGRSTDTQYF

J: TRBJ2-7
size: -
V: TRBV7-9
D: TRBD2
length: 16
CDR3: CASSALGTSGRREQYF

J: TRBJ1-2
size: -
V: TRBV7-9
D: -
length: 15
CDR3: CASRPSGGDNYGYTF

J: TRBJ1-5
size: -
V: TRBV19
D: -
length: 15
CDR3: CASRGEQGYNQPQHF

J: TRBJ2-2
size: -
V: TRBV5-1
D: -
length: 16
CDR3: CASSLDGGRNTGELFF

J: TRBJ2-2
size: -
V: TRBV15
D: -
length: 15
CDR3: CATASGGLNTGELFF

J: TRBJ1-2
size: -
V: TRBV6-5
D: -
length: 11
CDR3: CASRNYYGYTF

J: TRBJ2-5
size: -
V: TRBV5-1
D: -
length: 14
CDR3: CASSPGGGGETQYF

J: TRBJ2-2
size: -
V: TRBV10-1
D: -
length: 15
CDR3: CASSERAGSAGELFF

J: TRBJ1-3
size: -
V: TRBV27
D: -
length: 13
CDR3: CASSLMGGDTIYF

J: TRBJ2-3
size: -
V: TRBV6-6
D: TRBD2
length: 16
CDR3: CASSGKRGGYTDTQYF

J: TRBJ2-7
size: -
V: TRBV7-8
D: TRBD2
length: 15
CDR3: CASSPRLAGTYEQYF